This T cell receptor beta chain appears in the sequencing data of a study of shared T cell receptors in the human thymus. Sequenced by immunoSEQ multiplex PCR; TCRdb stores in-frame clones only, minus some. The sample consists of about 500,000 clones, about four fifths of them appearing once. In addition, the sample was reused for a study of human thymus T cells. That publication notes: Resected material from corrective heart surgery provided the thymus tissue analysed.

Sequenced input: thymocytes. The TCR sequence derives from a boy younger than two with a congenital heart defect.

The CDR3 DNA reads TGCGCCAGCAGCCAAGGGGGACTAGCGGGCCCGACCTACAATGAGCAGTTCTTC. It codes for CASSQGGLAGPTYNEQFF. J is TRBJ2-1 and V is TRBV4-3; 12 nucleotides agree with TRBD2. The CDR3 spans 18 residues. The ends lost 1 base at V and 2 bases at J; junction bases unmatched: 6. Germline lookup yields CDR1 LGHNA and CDR2 YSLEER.